This note documents a single T cell receptor (beta chain) sequence. This entry comes from a study of blood T cell repertoires in COVID-19. Produced via immunoSEQ multiplex PCR; TCRdb's table is partial and in-frame only. Of 350,000 to 550,000 clones in the sample, 80% to 90% were seen once. Trimming took off 6 bases at V and 13 bases at J, with 16 bases between the two ends. The CDR3 runs 13 residues. Germline V gene data show CDR1 as MDHEN and CDR2 as SYDVKM. Sequenced input: PBMCs or T cells enriched from blood (not recorded which). V is TRBV28 and J is TRBJ1-6, with D possibly matching TRBD1 (5 bases). The receptor was isolated from a man aged 25-45 years who had recovered from COVID-19. The DNA of the CDR3 is TGTGCCAGCAGAACCGGGACTTACCAGCCCCTCCACTTT. The encoded protein is CASRTGTYQPLHF.